The clone carrying this TCR beta chain appeared once. The germline V gene encodes CDR1 MNHEY and CDR2 SVGAGI. CDR3 length equals 13 residues. V lost 6 bases to trimming and J lost 7 bases, with 15 bases between them. Seattle's enrolled individuals joined amid active infection and were then monitored longitudinally. The data stem from a study of blood T cell repertoires in COVID-19. Looking at the study overall: Italy, Spain and the United States were the sources of the convalescent and acute COVID-19 samples. PBMCs, B-cell-depleted T cells, or T cells provided the cDNA or gDNA that made up the material.

In the authors' workflow: Using reference gene primer amplification, nucleated cell counts were estimated. Some clones are missing from TCRdb's copy, which holds only in-frame ones; the method was immunoSEQ multiplex PCR. V, J and clone size are taken as reported in that table, and D and trimming were inferred from the DNA itself. The sample contains 210,000 or so clones, 70% to 90% of which appear only once. The V call is TRBV6-5, the J call TRBJ1-1; a possible D gene is TRBD1 (6 bases). The sequence came from a man aged 45 to 65 with COVID-19, enrolled during active disease. The sample comprised peripheral blood. The CDR3 nucleotides are TGTGCCAGCAGACGTCGGGACACCCATGAAGCTTTCTTT. It codes for CASRRRDTHEAFF.